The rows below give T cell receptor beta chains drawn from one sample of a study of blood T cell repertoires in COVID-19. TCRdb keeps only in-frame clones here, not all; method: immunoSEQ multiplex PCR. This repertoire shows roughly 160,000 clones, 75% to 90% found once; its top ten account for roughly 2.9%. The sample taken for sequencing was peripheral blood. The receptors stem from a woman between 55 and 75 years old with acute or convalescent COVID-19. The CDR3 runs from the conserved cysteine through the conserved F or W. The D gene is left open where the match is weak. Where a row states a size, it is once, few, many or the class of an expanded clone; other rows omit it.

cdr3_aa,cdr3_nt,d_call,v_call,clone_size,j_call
CASRGGLWDYGYTF,TGTGCCAGTAGGGGCGGTCTTTGGGACTATGGCTACACCTTC,NA,TRBV6-6,NA,TRBJ1-2
CASSSLVNNSPLHF,TGTGCCAGCAGCTCACTGGTAAATAATTCACCCCTCCACTTT,NA,TRBV5-4,NA,TRBJ1-6
CASSQMTGQGEQYF,TGTGCCAGCAGCCAAATGACAGGGCAAGGCGAGCAGTACTTC,TRBD1,TRBV4-2,NA,TRBJ2-7
CASSRLLGQAGYTF,TGTGCCAGCAGCCGCCTACTGGGACAGGCTGGCTACACCTTC,NA,TRBV21-1,NA,TRBJ1-2
CASSRTGSGTDTQYF,TGTGCCAGCAGCCGGACAGGGTCGGGCACAGATACGCAGTATTTT,TRBD1,TRBV7-9,NA,TRBJ2-3
CASSESGRSQPQHF,TGTGCCAGCAGTGAAAGCGGCAGATCTCAGCCCCAGCATTTT,NA,TRBV25-1,NA,TRBJ1-5
CASSLGAGGPRETQYF,TGTGCCAGCAGCTTAGGAGCGGGGGGGCCAAGGGAGACCCAGTACTTC,TRBD2,TRBV7-6,once,TRBJ2-5
CASSLWTVAKNIQYF,TGTGCCAGCAGCTTATGGACAGTCGCCAAAAACATTCAGTACTTC,NA,TRBV7-9,NA,TRBJ2-4
CASTGDRLREKLFF,TGTGCCAGCACTGGAGACAGGCTGAGGGAAAAACTGTTTTTT,NA,TRBV2,NA,TRBJ1-4
CASSRRGMNTEAFF,TGTGCCAGCAGCCGCAGGGGCATGAACACTGAAGCTTTCTTT,NA,TRBV13,few,TRBJ1-1
CASSQVPTSGAYEQYF,TGCGCCAGCAGCCAAGTACCGACTAGCGGAGCCTACGAGCAGTACTTC,TRBD2,TRBV4-1,once,TRBJ2-7
CASSESLAGVNEQFF,TGTGCCAGCAGTGAATCCCTAGCGGGGGTTAATGAGCAGTTCTTC,TRBD2,TRBV2,NA,TRBJ2-1
CATQREGSNNQPQHF,TGTGCCACCCAACGGGAAGGGTCTAACAATCAGCCCCAGCATTTT,NA,TRBV24-1,once,TRBJ1-5
CAISDGRAQYF,TGTGCCATCAGTGACGGGCGGGCCCAGTACTTC,NA,TRBV10-3,NA,TRBJ2-5
CASSSRDRANYGYTF,TGTGCCAGCAGCTCAAGGGACAGAGCTAACTATGGCTACACCTTC,TRBD1,TRBV7-8,NA,TRBJ1-2
CASSDPMGAGGYEQYF,TGTGCCAGCAGCGACCCCATGGGGGCGGGGGGCTACGAGCAGTACTTC,TRBD2,TRBV9,once,TRBJ2-7
CASSSSLTSGGLTGELFF,TGCGCCAGCAGCTCGTCCCTGACTAGCGGGGGCCTTACCGGGGAGCTGTTTTTT,TRBD2,TRBV5-1,NA,TRBJ2-2
CSVAAGGSYNEQFF,TGCAGCGTTGCAGCGGGAGGCTCCTACAATGAGCAGTTCTTC,TRBD2,TRBV29-1,NA,TRBJ2-1
CASSFRESTEAFF,TGTGCCAGCAGCTTCAGGGAAAGCACTGAAGCTTTCTTT,NA,TRBV11-3,NA,TRBJ1-1
CASSAGGGGALADTQYF,TGTGCCAGCAGCGCCGGGGGCGGGGGGGCCTTAGCAGATACGCAGTATTTT,TRBD2,TRBV11-3,few,TRBJ2-3